Below are 20 T cell receptor beta chains sequenced from a single sample in a study of CD8 T cells in Susac syndrome. cDNA came from 0.5 to 1 ug RNA primed by random hexamers. TCRdb ran MiXCR on the immunoSEQ multiplex PCR reads and lists one entry per CDR3 protein. The table records around 130,000 distinct CDR3 sequences, 90% to 95% of them present only once. The sample consisted of CD4+ T cells from PBMCs. These receptors were collected from a human donor in good health.

This clonotype has only a few counts. V usage is TRBV28 and J usage is TRBJ1-5; D might be TRBD1 (5 bases). Trimming left V 9 bases short and J 0 bases short, with 9 bases between. Per the germline V gene, CDR1 is MDHEN and CDR2 is SYDVKM. The CDR3 is made up of 13 amino acids. The CDR3 bases are TGTGCCAGTCGTGGGGGTAGCAATCAGCCCCAGCATTTT. Translating it yields CASRGGSNQPQHF.

Regarding this clonotype: Germline is not matched at one junction end, which may reflect a read error. The rearrangement links TRBV24-1 to TRBJ2-2, with 13 bases aligning to TRBD2. The germline V gene encodes CDR1 KGHDR and CDR2 SFDVKD. This CDR3 is built from 15 residues. The CDR3 coding sequence is TGTGCCATCGGGACTAGCGGGAAGAGCACCGGTGAGCTGTTTTTT. Translation: CAIGTSGKSTGELFF.

This chain connects TRBV20-1 to TRBJ2-5, with a possible D match to TRBD1 (6 bases). Germline loops: CDR1 DFQATT, CDR2 SNEGSKA (reference sequence). CDR3 size: 14 residues. V dropped 7 bases and J dropped 2 bases, with 17 bases sitting between them. The CDR3 DNA reads TGCAGTGTTTTTAAGGGACAACTTCAAGAGACCCAGTACTTC. Its translation: CSVFKGQLQETQYF.

The sample holds one count of this clonotype. V usage is TRBV2 and J usage is TRBJ2-1, with 9 positions matching TRBD1. CDR3 size: 14 residues. Germline V gene lookup returns CDR1 SNHLY and CDR2 FYNNEI. The J segment lost 7 bases and the V segment lost 7 bases, leaving 8 bases of the junction unmatched. CDR3 bases: TGTGCCAGCAACCCGGGACAGGGTCATAATGAGCAGTTCTTC. It encodes CASNPGQGHNEQFF.

The rearrangement uses TRBV19 and TRBJ2-1; 11 nucleotides agree with TRBD2. Germline V gene lookup returns CDR1 LNHDA and CDR2 SQIVND (reference sequence). There are 16 residues in the CDR3. After removal of 7 bases from V and 0 bases from J, the junction contained 5 bases not matched to a gene. The CDR3 here is CASNSGGAVSYNEQFF. The CDR3, as DNA: TGTGCCAGTAATAGCGGGGGGGCTGTCTCCTACAATGAGCAGTTCTTC.

The chain links TRBV7-9 to TRBJ2-1; TRBD1 might be the D (5 bases). V lost 1 base and J 8 bases, leaving 21 bases between the germline ends. CDR1 and CDR2 from the germline V gene are SEHNR and FQNEAQ (reference sequence). The CDR3 sequence is 17 residues long. The CDR3 is CASSLEGKAPFRDEQFF. The CDR3, as DNA: TGTGCCAGCAGCTTAGAGGGGAAGGCCCCTTTCAGGGATGAGCAGTTCTTC.

This clonotype has a handful of counts. This chain joins TRBV6-1 and TRBJ2-5; D gene unclear. This CDR3 is built from 11 residues. CDR1 and CDR2 (germline): MNHNS, SASEGT. With 6 bases removed from V and 5 bases from J, the gap between germline ends came to 7 bases. CDR3 DNA: TGTGCCAGCAGGTGGCACGAGACCCAGTACTTC. Its protein product is CASRWHETQYF.

The chain has TRBV2 and TRBJ2-4; 8 positions match TRBD1. The germline gives CDR1 SNHLY, CDR2 FYNNEI. The junction had 8 bases not matched to a gene; V was cut back by 6 bases and J by 7 bases. CDR3 length: 14 residues. The CDR3 loop is CASSLGTGGNIQYF. CDR3 DNA: TGTGCCAGCAGCCTTGGGACAGGTGGGAACATTCAGTACTTC.

CDR3 coding DNA: TGTGCCAGCAGCTCCCCACAGGGTGGCTACACCTTC. This sequence encodes CASSSPQGGYTF. The rearrangement uses TRBV6-1 and TRBJ1-2, with D perhaps TRBD1 (6 bases). Trimming left V 6 bases short and J 7 bases short, with 12 bases between. The CDR3 covers 12 residues. Per the germline V gene, CDR1 is MNHNS and CDR2 is SASEGT.

The CDR3 is CAISEAATYNEQFF. CDR3 DNA: TGTGCCATCAGTGAGGCGGCTACCTACAATGAGCAGTTCTTC. The chain carries TRBV10-3 and TRBJ2-1; D unclear. This CDR3 comprises 14 residues. Trimming removed 2 bases at V and 2 bases at J, with 7 bases between. The germline V gene encodes CDR1 ENHRY and CDR2 SYGVKD.

This rearrangement joins TRBV2 to TRBJ2-4, with TRBD2 matching 9 bases. J gave up 7 bases and V 6 bases, and 7 bases lay outside the gene matches. From germline, CDR1 is SNHLY and CDR2 FYNNEI. CDR3 length: 14 residues. The CDR3 reads CASRAGTSWNIQYF. The DNA for the CDR3 is TGTGCCAGCAGGGCGGGGACTAGCTGGAACATTCAGTACTTC.

V usage is TRBV3-1 and J usage is TRBJ1-6; 7 bases agree with TRBD1. CDR1 and CDR2 from the germline V gene are LGHDT and YNNKEL (reference sequence). J lost 7 bases, V lost 1 base, and 1 base had no gene match. This CDR3 region has 14 residues. The CDR3 here is CASSQGQGNSPLHF. CDR3 bases: TGTGCCAGCAGCCAAGGACAGGGAAATTCACCCCTCCACTTT.

V and J are TRBV4-1 and TRBJ2-3; the D gene is possibly TRBD2 (6 bases). CDR1 and CDR2 (germline): MGHRA, YSYEKL. Trimming removed 0 bases from V and 1 base from J, with 11 bases in between. CDR3 length: 16 residues. The CDR3 DNA follows: TGCGCCAGCAGCCAAGATGCGGTAGCGGGCACAGATACGCAGTATTTT. Translated, it gives CASSQDAVAGTDTQYF.

V gene TRBV30 combines with J gene TRBJ1-1; D is perhaps TRBD1 (6 bases). The germline V and J ends were trimmed by 4 bases and 4 bases, with 16 bases remaining between them. Germline V gene data show CDR1 as GTSNPN and CDR2 as SVGIG (reference sequence). The CDR3 has 14 amino acids. The CDR3 nucleotides are TGTGCCTGGACCCAACTAGGGGGGGCCACTGAAGCTTTCTTT. This gives the protein CAWTQLGGATEAFF.

The chain is built from TRBV29-1 and TRBJ2-3, with D uncertain. This CDR3 has 12 amino acids. V was clipped by 3 bases and J by 7 bases, with 11 bases between them. Germline V gene sequence: CDR1 SQVTM, CDR2 ANQGSEA. This CDR3 is CSVELGLNTQYF. The DNA for the CDR3 is TGCAGCGTTGAGCTGGGGTTGAATACGCAGTATTTT.

The chain couples TRBV7-3 to TRBJ2-7, with D possibly matching TRBD1 (5 bases). Germline values: CDR1 SGHTA, CDR2 FQGTGA. Trimming removed 5 bases from V and 3 bases from J, with 17 bases in between. There are 15 residues in the CDR3. CDR3 DNA sequence: TGTGCCAGCAGCCCTAGGGGCGCCCCCGGCTACGAGCAGTACTTC. Translation gives CASSPRGAPGYEQYF.

The chain recombines TRBV5-1 with TRBJ2-2, with D possibly matching TRBD1 (5 bases). Trimming removed 0 bases at V and 0 bases at J, with 9 bases between. The CDR3 runs 16 residues. Looked up from germline, CDR1 is SGHRS and CDR2 is YFSETQ. The chain's CDR3 is CASSLGQRANTGELFF. Here the CDR3 DNA reads TGCGCCAGCAGCTTGGGACAGAGAGCGAACACCGGGGAGCTGTTTTTT.

This clonotype occurred once. The rearrangement joins TRBV27 to TRBJ2-2, with 7 bases fitting TRBD1. Germline V CDR1 and CDR2: MNHEY, SMNVEV (reference sequence). The trim removed 7 bases at V and 7 bases at J, leaving 6 bases unmatched. The CDR3 contains 13 residues. CDR3 in amino acids: CASNRQGSGELFF. Written as DNA, the CDR3 is TGTGCCAGCAACCGACAGGGTAGCGGGGAGCTGTTTTTT.

This rearrangement joins TRBV3-1 to TRBJ2-1; D not resolved. This CDR3 is 15 amino acids long. The V end lost 0 bases, the J end lost 2 bases, and 8 bases lay between the germline ends. Germline CDR1 reads LGHDT; CDR2 reads YNNKEL (reference sequence). The CDR3 here is CASSQDLRAYNEQFF. CDR3 coding DNA: TGTGCCAGCAGCCAAGATTTAAGAGCCTACAATGAGCAGTTCTTC.

The genes are TRBV10-2 and TRBJ2-7, with 9 bases fitting TRBD1. Germline V gives CDR1 WSHSY, CDR2 SAAADI. This CDR3 has 14 residues. V dropped 4 bases and J dropped 3; count of bases not matched to a gene: 4. For the CDR3, the DNA is TGCGCCAGCAGTGGGGGACAGGGTAACTACGAGCAGTACTTC. Translating it yields CASSGGQGNYEQYF.